This TCR beta chain was recovered during a study of cytomegalovirus exposure and HLA in healthy donors. As to this clone: The antigen remains undetermined.

The CDR3 is 16 residues long. The trim removed 4 bases at V and 1 base at J, leaving 8 bases unmatched. The germline V gene has CDR1 SGHAT and CDR2 FQNNGV. Primers for the PCR totalled 60 Vbeta and 13 Jbeta. Clones were sequenced by immunoSEQ multiplex PCR, and TCRdb holds only the in-frame ones, with some missing. The sample consists of some 150,000 clones, around 69% of them appearing once. This cohort consisted of healthy bone marrow donors. Findings of the study overall: Confirmation in vitro established that three CMV-associated chains were specific for CMV antigens.

This TCR came from a woman in her 30s in good health and CMV-seronegative. This chain joins TRBV11-2 and TRBJ2-7; the match to TRBD2 covers 9 bases. The source material was PBMCs. CDR3 amino acids: CASSSLSGRLSYEQYF. The CDR3 bases are TGTGCCAGCAGCTCCCTGAGCGGGAGGTTGTCCTACGAGCAGTACTTC.